The text below deals with one TCR beta chain. Its antigen is not identified. This record belongs to a study of T cell repertoires in cytomegalovirus infection. Study-level background: Indicated by public TCR beta signatures were CMV infection and matching HLA type.

The CDR3 is 16 amino acids. CDR1 is LNHDA, CDR2 SQIVND, per germline (reference sequence). V dropped 6 bases and J dropped 5 bases, with 20 bases sitting between them. A single record per CDR3 protein comes from TCRdb applying MiXCR to the reads. Counted here are some 480,000 distinct CDR3 sequences, around 35% occurring once; the ten biggest clones make up 15% to 20%. Sequenced material: cultured PBMCs, taken from culture after CMV antigen stimulation. The chain combines TRBV19 with TRBJ2-1; D may be TRBD2 (6 bases). The sequence was collected from a human donor in good health (CMV status not recorded). Some clones in this sample may be carry-over from other donors' samples. The DNA of the CDR3 is TGTGCCAGTAGAACTCCCGGGACTCTCAAAGACAATGAGCAGTTCTTC. It specifies CASRTPGTLKDNEQFF. Drawing the rest from reference TRBV19 and TRBJ2-1, the complete variable domain is DGGITQSPKYLFRKEGQNVTLSCEQNLNHDAMYWYRQDPGQGLRLIYYSQIVNDFQKGDIAEGYSVSREKKESFPLTVTSAQKNPTAFYLCASRTPGTLKDNEQFFGPGTRLTVL.